Listed below are T cell receptor beta chains from one sample, sequenced in a study of beta chain features in type 1 diabetes. TCRdb keeps only in-frame clones here, not all; method: immunoSEQ multiplex PCR. Of 150,000 to 200,000 clones in the sample, about 9% were seen once. Sequencing input: central memory CD4+ T cells from blood. These receptors all stem from a woman aged 25 to 39 with type 1 diabetes. The CDR3 runs from the conserved cysteine through the conserved F or W. D genes are given only for firm matches. The size of a clone is reported for some rows only, either as once, few or many, or as a class for expanded clones.

cdr3_length d_call j_call clone_size v_call cdr3_aa cdr3_nt
15 TRBD1 TRBJ2-1 - TRBV6-5 CASRRLGQGLLPQFF TGTGCCAGCAGGCGTTTGGGACAGGGGCTCCTTCCACAGTTCTTC
15 - TRBJ2-3 - TRBV5-1 CASSTGQPSTDTQYF TGCGCCAGCAGCACAGGACAGCCTAGCACAGATACGCAGTATTTT
16 - TRBJ1-2 - TRBV2 CASSEARITRGYGYTF TGTGCCAGCAGTGAAGCGCGTATTACTCGGGGCTATGGCTACACCTTC
14 - TRBJ1-1 - TRBV9 CASSVSQLNTEAFF TGTGCCAGCAGCGTATCGCAGTTGAACACTGAAGCTTTCTTT
12 - TRBJ2-1 few TRBV2 CASHGRPSEQFF TGTGCCAGCCATGGCAGGCCTAGCGAACAGTTCTTC
13 - TRBJ1-5 few TRBV6-9 CASAGAQDQPQHF TGTGCCAGTGCAGGGGCGCAAGATCAGCCCCAGCATTTT
13 - TRBJ1-1 - TRBV29-1 CSVVGQANTEAFF TGCAGCGTTGTGGGGCAGGCGAACACTGAAGCTTTCTTT
15 TRBD2 TRBJ2-1 few TRBV30 CAWSWLAGAYNEQFF TGTGCCTGGAGTTGGCTAGCGGGAGCCTACAATGAGCAGTTCTTC
14 - TRBJ1-5 - TRBV12-5 CASGLGVSNQPQHF TGTGCTAGTGGCCTCGGAGTTAGCAATCAGCCCCAGCATTTT
12 - TRBJ1-1 few TRBV19 CASTTRQAEAFF TGTGCCAGTACCACCCGACAGGCTGAAGCTTTCTTT
16 TRBD2 TRBJ2-7 - TRBV4-2 CASSQDASGANYEQYF TGTGCCAGCAGCCAAGATGCTAGCGGGGCGAACTACGAGCAGTACTTC
12 - TRBJ2-2 few TRBV5-1 CASRPERGELFF TGCGCCAGCAGACCGGAGCGCGGGGAGCTGTTTTTT
16 TRBD2 TRBJ2-1 - TRBV7-9 CASSLAWTSSYNEQFF TGTGCCAGCAGCTTAGCGTGGACTAGCTCCTACAATGAGCAGTTCTTC
13 - TRBJ2-5 few TRBV5-1 CASSFSREETQYF TGCGCCAGCAGCTTTAGCAGGGAAGAGACCCAGTACTTC
18 TRBD2 TRBJ2-7 few TRBV4-1 CASSLRTSVYPSSYEQYF TGCGCCAGCAGCCTGAGGACTAGCGTTTACCCGAGCTCCTACGAGCAGTACTTC
14 - TRBJ2-1 few TRBV7-2 CASSLGRGNNEQFF TGTGCCAGCAGCTTAGGTCGGGGGAACAATGAGCAGTTCTTC
14 - TRBJ2-2 once TRBV7-3 CASSLGLESGELFF TGTGCCAGCAGCTTAGGGCTCGAAAGCGGGGAGCTGTTTTTT
14 - TRBJ1-2 few TRBV18 CASSPPDSAYGYTF TGTGCCAGCTCACCACCGGACAGTGCCTATGGCTACACCTTC
15 TRBD1 TRBJ1-5 few TRBV18 CASSSGQGMGQPQHF TGTGCCAGCTCATCCGGACAGGGAATGGGTCAGCCCCAGCATTTT
13 - TRBJ2-3 - TRBV6-4 CASSRTLTDTQYF TGTGCCAGCAGTCGGACTCTCACAGATACGCAGTATTTT
18 TRBD2 TRBJ2-1 - TRBV18 CASSPVLAGVSSYNEQFF TGTGCCAGCTCACCCGTACTAGCGGGAGTGTCGTCCTACAATGAGCAGTTCTTC
14 TRBD1 TRBJ2-7 few TRBV30 CAWSPGTARGEQYF TGTGCCTGGAGCCCCGGGACAGCAAGGGGGGAGCAGTACTTC
14 - TRBJ2-5 few TRBV5-5 CASGQREGGETQYF TGTGCCAGCGGTCAGCGAGAGGGCGGGGAGACCCAGTACTTC
15 TRBD2 TRBJ2-1 few TRBV5-4 CAVSRTSGSNDEQFF TGTGCCGTTTCTCGGACTAGCGGGAGTAACGATGAGCAGTTCTTC
13 - TRBJ1-1 - TRBV7-9 CASRVMQDTEAFF TGTGCCAGCAGGGTTATGCAGGACACTGAAGCTTTCTTT
14 - TRBJ1-2 few TRBV14 CASSQNGGGYGYTF TGTGCCAGCAGCCAAAACGGGGGAGGCTATGGCTACACCTTC
16 TRBD1 TRBJ2-4 - TRBV19 CASSISSGQGEDIQYF TGTGCCAGTAGTATTTCGTCAGGACAGGGGGAGGACATTCAGTACTTC
13 - TRBJ1-1 - TRBV4-2 CASSQEMKTEAFF TGTGCCAGCAGCCAAGAAATGAAGACAGAAGCTTTCTTT
15 - TRBJ1-2 - TRBV27 CASSSLQGFENGYTF TGTGCCAGCAGTTCCCTACAGGGATTTGAGAATGGCTACACCTTC
13 - TRBJ1-2 few TRBV30 CAWTRGRNYGYTF TGTGCCTGGACAAGGGGCAGGAACTATGGCTACACCTTC
19 TRBD1 TRBJ2-3 - TRBV4-1 CASSQEVFNGQGGADTQYF TGCGCCAGCAGCCAAGAAGTCTTTAATGGACAGGGGGGAGCAGATACGCAGTATTTT
15 - TRBJ1-5 - TRBV7-2 CASSGQGRSNQPQHF TGTGCCAGCAGCGGGCAGGGTAGGAGCAATCAGCCCCAGCATTTT
10 - TRBJ2-1 few TRBV29-1 CSVQAVEQFF TGCAGCGTTCAGGCTGTTGAGCAGTTCTTC
15 - TRBJ2-3 few TRBV11-2 CASSSDKAFTDTQYF TGTGCCAGCAGCTCGGACAAGGCCTTCACAGATACGCAGTATTTT
15 TRBD1 TRBJ2-7 few TRBV5-1 CASSSPGQGTYEQYF TGCGCCAGCAGCTCCCCGGGACAGGGAACCTACGAGCAGTACTTC
13 - TRBJ2-7 few TRBV7-3 CASSSGVGGEQYF TGTGCCAGCAGCTCGGGGGTCGGAGGCGAGCAGTACTTC
13 - TRBJ2-5 few TRBV28 CARLWGWRETQYF TGTGCCCGCCTATGGGGCTGGAGAGAGACCCAGTACTTC
13 - TRBJ2-7 few TRBV11-2 CASSAGAAYEQYF TGTGCCAGCAGCGCCGGAGCCGCCTACGAGCAGTACTTC
15 - TRBJ1-5 few TRBV6-5 CASSVTPVSNQPQHF TGTGCCAGCAGTGTCACACCCGTTAGCAATCAGCCCCAGCATTTT
15 - TRBJ2-7 few TRBV6-6 CASHRDLTSSYEQYF TGTGCCAGCCACCGGGATCTAACCTCCTCCTACGAGCAGTACTTC
12 - TRBJ1-2 - TRBV19 CASSSWSGGYTF TGTGCCAGTAGTTCCTGGAGCGGCGGCTACACCTTC
13 - TRBJ1-2 - TRBV28 CASSIQINYGYTF TGTGCCAGCAGCATCCAGATTAACTATGGCTACACCTTC
14 - TRBJ1-2 - TRBV5-1 CASSLEGRNEGYTF TGCGCCAGCAGCTTGGAGGGGCGCAATGAGGGCTACACCTTC
13 - TRBJ1-4 few TRBV7-8 CASSPERGEKLFF TGTGCCAGCAGCCCCGAAAGGGGTGAAAAACTGTTTTTT
12 TRBD1 TRBJ1-1 few TRBV18 CASSPGQNEAFF TGTGCCAGCTCACCGGGACAGAATGAAGCTTTCTTT
15 - TRBJ1-4 - TRBV29-1 CSVVRDPGEGEKLFF TGCAGCGTTGTCCGAGATCCCGGGGAGGGTGAAAAACTGTTTTTT
15 TRBD2 TRBJ2-5 - TRBV7-9 CASSLVAGGDETQYF TGTGCCAGCAGCTTAGTAGCGGGAGGAGATGAGACCCAGTACTTC
16 - TRBJ1-4 few TRBV4-2 CASSQDGGTANEKLFF TGTGCCAGCAGCCAAGATGGCGGGACGGCTAATGAAAAACTGTTTTTT
13 TRBD1 TRBJ1-1 few TRBV5-1 CASSFNRGAEAFF TGCGCCAGCAGCTTTAACAGGGGTGCTGAAGCTTTCTTT
16 TRBD2 TRBJ2-1 - TRBV5-1 CASSLGDSGTSNEQFF TGCGCCAGCAGCTTGGGGGATAGCGGGACTTCCAATGAGCAGTTCTTC
13 TRBD1 TRBJ2-4 - TRBV4-2 CASSLDRGNIQYF TGTGCCAGCAGCCTTGACAGGGGAAACATTCAGTACTTC
16 TRBD1 TRBJ2-3 many TRBV27 CASRRGDRGFTDTQYF TGTGCCAGCAGGAGAGGGGACAGGGGATTCACAGATACGCAGTATTTT
15 TRBD1 TRBJ2-6 few TRBV25-1 CASSGTGTGANVLTF TGTGCCAGCAGTGGGACAGGGACTGGGGCCAACGTCCTGACTTTC
14 - TRBJ1-1 - TRBV28 CASSPWAGDTEAFF TGTGCCAGCAGTCCCTGGGCGGGAGACACTGAAGCTTTCTTT
14 - TRBJ2-7 few TRBV18 CASSPQAGAYEQYF TGTGCCAGCTCACCGCAGGCAGGGGCCTACGAGCAGTACTTC
16 TRBD2 TRBJ2-7 few TRBV10-3 CAISETKREYSYEQYF TGTGCCATCAGTGAGACCAAGCGGGAGTACTCCTACGAGCAGTACTTC
13 TRBD1 TRBJ1-2 few TRBV10-3 CAISDQGANGYTF TGTGCCATCAGTGACCAGGGGGCGAATGGCTACACCTTC